This passage covers 24 T cell receptor beta chains from one sample sequenced in a study of T cells in Graves' hyperthyroidism and ophthalmopathy. The investigators amplified TCR beta CDR3 regions from RNA transcripts. The TCR CDR3 was amplified in a first-round RT-PCR using the HTBI primer set. TCRdb reanalysed the multiplex PCR reads using MiXCR and keeps one entry per CDR3 protein. The repertoire includes 650,000 to 750,000 distinct CDR3 sequences, less than 15% of them detected once, and approximately 10% sits in the top ten. The sample was blood. The receptors originated from a woman in her late teens or twenties with Graves' hyperthyroidism.

V usage is TRBV12-3 or TRBV12-4 and J usage is TRBJ2-5; D may match TRBD1 or TRBD2 (5 bases each). V lost 6 bases and J lost 1, with 9 bases in between. The CDR3 extends over 13 amino acids. CDR3 protein: CASRGRTQETQYF. Here the CDR3 DNA reads TGTGCCAGCAGGGGACGGACCCAAGAGACCCAGTACTTC.

This clonotype has ten or more counts. The V call is TRBV5-1, the J call TRBJ1-5; D is possibly TRBD1 (6 bases). The CDR3 runs to 15 residues. Trimming took 0 bases from V and 6 from J, leaving 13 bases between them. The germline V gene has CDR1 SGHRS and CDR2 YFSETQ. The CDR3 loop reads CASSLVGGGGQPQHF. DNA for the CDR3: TGCGCCAGCAGCTTGGTTGGGGGCGGCGGTCAGCCCCAGCATTTT.

On this clonotype itself: This may stem from a read error, because a much larger clone lies one nucleotide away. V is TRBV7-9 and J is TRBJ1-1, with 7 positions matching TRBD1. CDR1 is SEHNR, CDR2 FQNEAQ, per germline (reference sequence). V gave up 3 bases and J gave up 3 bases; unmatched junction bases: 13. The CDR3 is 17 amino acids. CDR3 protein: CASSFGNTGAQDTEAFF. In DNA, the CDR3 is TGTGCCAGCAGCTTTGGGAATACAGGGGCGCAGGACACTGAAGCTTTCTTT.

This clonotype was counted many times. The chain uses TRBV2 and TRBJ2-3; D gene unclear. The V end was cut by 4 bases, the J end by 3 bases, with 11 bases between. The length of the CDR3 is 14 residues. In germline, CDR1 is SNHLY, CDR2 FYNNEI. For the CDR3, the DNA is TGTGCCAGCAGTGTTTTGTCGAGAACAGATACGCAGTATTTT. Residues: CASSVLSRTDTQYF.

As for this clonotype: One junction end disagrees with the germline gene, perhaps due to a read error. The gene calls are TRBV7-7 and TRBJ2-1; D call uncertain. Germline lookup yields CDR1 SSHAT and CDR2 FNYEAQ (reference sequence). The CDR3 length is 14 residues. CDR3 in DNA: TGTGCTAGCAGCTTAGATGGAGACTACAATGAGCAGTTCTTC. It codes for CASSLDGDYNEQFF.

This clonotype was counted a few times. The rearrangement joins TRBV29-1 to TRBJ2-3; D gene uncertain. With 4 bases removed from V and 0 bases from J, the gap between germline ends came to 11 bases. Per germline, CDR1 SQVTM and CDR2 ANQGSEA. CDR3 length equals 14 residues. The CDR3 loop is CSVGRAASTDTQYF. The CDR3 nucleotides are TGCAGCGTTGGAAGGGCAGCCAGCACAGATACGCAGTATTTT.

The genes are TRBV7-2 and TRBJ2-3; unclear D gene. Trimming removed 2 bases from V and 3 bases from J, with 9 bases in between. The CDR3 length is 14 residues. Germline V lookup: CDR1 SGHTA, CDR2 FQGNSA. The CDR3 DNA reads TGTGCCAGCAGCTTATGGCAACCTACAGATACGCAGTATTTT. It yields the protein CASSLWQPTDTQYF.

This clonotype came up many times. The CDR3 loop is CASSPEGGRIRLYEQYF. The CDR3 nucleotides are TGTGCCAGCAGCCCCGAGGGGGGAAGAATCAGGCTCTACGAGCAGTACTTC. The chain links TRBV28 to TRBJ2-7, with D tentatively TRBD1 or TRBD2 (6 bases each). V lost 6 bases, J lost 3 bases, and 24 bases lay in between. The V gene's germline CDR1 is MDHEN and CDR2 SYDVKM. This CDR3 is built from 17 residues.

In this sample, this clonotype turned up a few times. The rearrangement links TRBV6-5 to TRBJ1-2; D remains unclear. V gave up 2 bases and J gave up 8 bases, with 12 bases separating them. The CDR3 length is 13 residues. The germline gives CDR1 MNHEY, CDR2 SVGAGI. This CDR3 reads CASSYPADRGYTF. CDR3 nucleotide sequence: TGTGCCAGCAGTTACCCAGCAGACCGGGGCTACACCTTC.

The rearrangement uses TRBV3-1 and TRBJ2-7, with TRBD1 identical over 7 bases. The CDR3 loop spans 13 amino acids. Germline V gives CDR1 LGHDT, CDR2 YNNKEL (reference sequence). Trimming at V came to 7 bases and at J to 6 bases, leaving 9 bases not matched to a gene. CDR3 protein: CASNNDRDGEQYF. In DNA form, the CDR3 reads TGTGCCAGCAATAACGACAGGGATGGCGAGCAGTACTTC.

This clonotype appeared many times. V usage is TRBV7-9 and J usage is TRBJ1-2; possible D gene TRBD1, 5 bases. Germline values: CDR1 SEHNR, CDR2 FQNEAQ (reference sequence). V lost 5 bases to trimming and J lost 4 bases, with 14 bases between them. This CDR3 has 14 residues. In DNA, the CDR3 is TGTGCCAGCAGCACCTGGGACGCAAGCTATGGCTACACCTTC. It encodes CASSTWDASYGYTF.

V and J are TRBV5-1 and TRBJ2-7, with no clear D. The CDR3 is 15 amino acids. Germline CDR1 is SGHRS and CDR2 is YFSETQ. The V and J ends lost 4 bases and 0 bases respectively, with 14 bases between them. The CDR3 region is CASSIGPSSSYEQYF. CDR3 DNA: TGCGCCAGCAGCATAGGGCCTTCGAGCTCCTACGAGCAGTACTTC.

V gene TRBV5-1 combines with J gene TRBJ2-5, with 11 bases identical to TRBD2. CDR1 and CDR2 (germline): SGHRS, YFSETQ. The CDR3 runs to 14 residues. The V and J ends lost 6 bases and 2 bases, in that order; junction bases with no gene match: 3. The CDR3 DNA sequence: TGCGCCAGCAACCTAGCGGGAGGACAAGAGACCCAGTACTTC. This encodes CASNLAGGQETQYF.

This chain uses TRBV2 with TRBJ2-1; D ambiguous. This CDR3 is 15 amino acids long. Germline V gene lookup returns CDR1 SNHLY and CDR2 FYNNEI. V lost 7 bases to trimming and J lost 1 base, with 14 bases between them. CDR3 protein: CASTTQWVSYNEQFF. CDR3 DNA: TGTGCCAGCACCACACAGTGGGTATCCTACAATGAGCAGTTCTTC.

This clonotype was counted ten times or more. The V call is TRBV18, the J call TRBJ1-2, with 7 bases aligning to TRBD1. Germline V gene lookup returns CDR1 KGHSH and CDR2 LQKENI. With V trimmed by 1 base and J by 0 bases, 8 bases remained unmatched. The CDR3 consists of 17 residues. The CDR3 nucleotides read TGTGCCAGCTCACCACTCAGGGGGGCCGGTCCTAACTATGGCTACACCTTC. This codes for CASSPLRGAGPNYGYTF.

In its sample, this clonotype was seen many times. This chain links TRBV2 with TRBJ1-1; D gene uncertain. Germline loops: CDR1 SNHLY, CDR2 FYNNEI. This CDR3 has 13 amino acids. The V end was cut by 2 bases, the J end by 3 bases, with 7 bases between. This CDR3 is CASSELWDTEAFF. The DNA of the CDR3 is TGTGCCAGCAGTGAACTATGGGACACTGAAGCTTTCTTT.

This clonotype was observed many times. V is TRBV20-1 and J is TRBJ2-4; possible D gene TRBD2, 5 bases. The V and J ends lost 8 bases and 0 bases respectively, with 11 bases between them. Germline V gene lookup returns CDR1 DFQATT and CDR2 SNEGSKA (reference sequence). The CDR3 is 13 amino acids. The CDR3 DNA follows: TGCAGTCTACCAGCGGTAGCCAAAAACATTCAGTACTTC. As protein: CSLPAVAKNIQYF.

This clonotype was counted at least ten times. The chain employs TRBV20-1 and TRBJ2-3; TRBD2 matches 13 bases. CDR3 size: 14 residues. Germline V CDR1 and CDR2: DFQATT, SNEGSKA (reference sequence). V was pared by 5 bases and J by 4 bases, with 3 bases of the junction left unmatched. The CDR3 DNA is TGCAGTGCTTGGACTAGCGGGAGCCCAGATACGCAGTATTTT. Encoded protein: CSAWTSGSPDTQYF.

This clonotype was seen more than once but under ten times. The junction and the germline gene differ at one end; a read error may be behind it. The J gene is TRBJ1-4, the V gene TRBV20-1; D unresolved. CDR1 is DFQATT, CDR2 SNEGSKA, per germline (reference sequence). The CDR3 extends over 12 amino acids. The CDR3 loop reads CSAGEDNEKLFF. The CDR3 DNA reads as TGCAGTGCTGGAGAAGATAATGAAAAACTGTTTTTT.

This clonotype occurred many times. J is TRBJ2-5 and V is TRBV6-1; no clear D. This CDR3 has 14 residues. Looked up from germline, CDR1 is MNHNS and CDR2 is SASEGT. Trimming left V 0 bases short and J 4 bases short, with 9 bases between. The chain's CDR3 is CASSEAIQSETQYF. The CDR3 DNA sequence: TGTGCCAGCAGTGAAGCAATACAGTCAGAGACCCAGTACTTC.

This clonotype was seen at least ten times. The gene calls are TRBV12-3 or TRBV12-4 and TRBJ2-1; TRBD2 matches at 8 bases. The CDR3 totals 16 residues. Trimming took 7 bases from V and 1 from J; bases not matched to a gene: 9. CDR3 sequence reads: CASTHRAGGSYNEQFF. The CDR3 DNA is TGTGCCAGCACCCATCGGGCGGGAGGATCCTACAATGAGCAGTTCTTC.

This clonotype was seen only a few times. This chain links TRBV6-1 with TRBJ2-7; 11 nucleotides match TRBD1. The junction had 1 base not matched to a gene; V was cut back by 6 bases and J by 3 bases. This CDR3 is 13 amino acids long. In germline, CDR1 is MNHNS, CDR2 SASEGT. The CDR3 DNA reads TGTGCCAGCAGGGACAGGGGGCTCTACGAGCAGTACTTC. This encodes CASRDRGLYEQYF.

This clonotype was seen a single time. The chain recombines TRBV4-2 with TRBJ2-1; 13 nucleotides align to TRBD2. The length of the CDR3 is 17 residues. CDR1 LGHNA and CDR2 YNFKEQ come from the germline V gene. The trim removed 1 base at V and 7 bases at J, leaving 7 bases unmatched. The CDR3 DNA follows: TGTGCCAGCAGCCAAGGAGCCGGGACTAGCGGGGCGAATGAGCAGTTCTTC. Encoded protein: CASSQGAGTSGANEQFF.

This clonotype was observed a few times. This rearrangement joins TRBV6-1 to TRBJ2-7, with D unresolved. Deletions cut 6 bases from V and 0 bases from J, with 12 bases between. CDR1 is MNHNS, CDR2 SASEGT, per germline. The CDR3 is made up of 14 amino acids. The CDR3 DNA reads as TGTGCCAGCAGCCGAGGACGTTACTCCTACGAGCAGTACTTC. It yields the protein CASSRGRYSYEQYF.